The clone carrying this T cell receptor (beta chain) occurred once. Its specificity is not known. Germline CDR1 LGHNA, CDR2 YSLEER. The V gene lost 0 bases and the J gene lost 4 bases, with 12 bases spanning the gap. The CDR3 has 15 residues. Time point reported: week 5, during vaccination. Topical imiquimod was applied with each vaccine dose, which held 300 ug of mutant IDH1 20-mer peptide. The entry originates in a study of a mutant IDH1 vaccine in newly diagnosed glioma. Here immunoSEQ multiplex PCR was the method, and the copy in TCRdb shows in-frame clones only, minus some. The sample has around 28,000 clones, more than 80% seen once.

The chain uses TRBV4-3 and TRBJ1-1; D remains unclear. This sample comprised PBMCs, obtained from a glioma patient whose treatment included an IDH1 peptide vaccine. This sequence was found in a man aged 18 to 30 with glioma. CDR3 nucleotide sequence: TGCGCCAGCAGCCAAGATGGGCGGGGTCCCACTGAAGCTTTCTTT. This translates into CASSQDGRGPTEAFF.